Sequencing of this T cell receptor beta chain was carried out in a study of shared clonotypes between healthy human individuals. The CDR3 has 14 amino acids. Germline CDR1 reads MDHEN; CDR2 reads SYDVKM. The germline V and J ends were trimmed by 3 bases and 5 bases, with 11 bases remaining between them. Generated by immunoSEQ multiplex PCR, the TCRdb table keeps only in-frame clones and is missing some. The sample includes about 470,000 clones, more than 75% seen only once; the top ten take 13%. Study conclusions and caveats: It was expected that sequencing depth would affect clonotype sharing among donors. Since donors were few, the genetic and exposure-history diversity represented was limited.

Notes on this clone: Its antigen is unidentified.

The V and J genes are TRBV28 and TRBJ1-5, with TRBD1 as a possible D gene (6 bases). The sequencing input was PBMCs. This clonotype was obtained from a woman aged 40 to 50 in good health. Some clones in this sample may be carry-over from other donors' samples. Here the CDR3 reads CASSFNGGHQPQHF. Here the CDR3 DNA reads TGTGCCAGCAGTTTTAATGGGGGGCATCAGCCCCAGCATTTT.